Each of the 15 T cell receptor beta chains below was sequenced from the same sample in a study of blood T cell repertoires in COVID-19. TCRdb keeps only in-frame clones here, not all; method: immunoSEQ multiplex PCR. The sample yields 240,000 or so clones, over 75% seen once. The specimen sequenced was peripheral blood. These receptors all come from a woman in her 30s with acute or convalescent COVID-19.

The chain joins TRBV27 to TRBJ1-5, with 7 positions matching TRBD1. The germline CDR1 and CDR2 sequences are MNHEY and SMNVEV (reference sequence). The CDR3 spans 15 residues. Germline trimming cut 6 bases from V and 2 bases from J; bases unmatched to any gene: 7. The CDR3 sequence is CASRRLTGGNQPQHF. CDR3 DNA sequence: TGTGCCAGCAGACGCCTTACAGGGGGCAATCAGCCCCAGCATTTT.

CDR3 region: CASSLGTSGRPTDTQYF. For the CDR3, the DNA is TGTGCCAGCAGCTTGGGGACTAGCGGGAGACCTACAGATACGCAGTATTTT. The chain couples TRBV5-4 to TRBJ2-3; 13 bases are shared with TRBD2. The CDR3 runs 17 residues. CDR1 is SGHNT, CDR2 YYREEE, per germline (reference sequence). The V and J ends lost 0 bases and 3 bases, in that order; junction bases with no gene match: 4.

This rearrangement joins TRBV24-1 to TRBJ1-1, with a weak D call TRBD1 (6 bases). The CDR3 runs 14 residues. Trimming removed 7 bases at V and 0 bases at J, with 11 bases between. CDR1 is KGHDR and CDR2 is SFDVKD in the germline V gene. The chain's CDR3 is CATREGGVNTEAFF. The CDR3 DNA follows: TGTGCCACCAGGGAGGGGGGGGTGAACACTGAAGCTTTCTTT.

This sequence joins TRBV27 and TRBJ2-7; 7 bases fit TRBD2. This CDR3 is 15 amino acids long. CDR1 MNHEY and CDR2 SMNVEV come from the germline V gene (reference sequence). The V and J ends lost 5 bases and 2 bases, in that order; junction bases with no gene match: 9. CDR3 sequence (DNA): TGTGCCAGCAGTACCCTACTAGCGACGACCTACGAGCAGTACTTC. Translation: CASSTLLATTYEQYF.

In DNA, the CDR3 is TGTGCCAGCAGCGTAGGGCCAGATTTTGGTGAAGCTTTCTTT. Protein: CASSVGPDFGEAFF. This rearrangement joins TRBV9 to TRBJ1-1; no clear D. The CDR3 is made up of 14 amino acids. Germline lookup yields CDR1 SGDLS and CDR2 YYNGEE. V lost 0 bases to trimming and J lost 7 bases, with 13 bases between them.

The V and J genes are TRBV12-5 and TRBJ2-1; the match to TRBD2 covers 10 bases. This CDR3 spans 19 amino acids. Germline V gene sequence: CDR1 LGHNT, CDR2 FRNRAP. The trim removed 1 base at V and 4 bases at J, leaving 13 bases unmatched. The CDR3 nucleotides read TGTGCTAGTGGTTTGGGCCTAGCGGGAGCCTCAAGGGGGTACAATGAGCAGTTCTTC. Protein sequence: CASGLGLAGASRGYNEQFF.

The count of this clone is one. The chain recombines TRBV6-2 or TRBV6-3 with TRBJ2-7; 7 positions match TRBD1. The germline V gene has CDR1 MNHEY and CDR2 SVGEGT. The CDR3 runs 14 residues. The ends lost 0 bases at V and 4 bases at J; junction bases unmatched: 3. CDR3 DNA: TGTGCCAGCAGTTACTCCCCACAGGGGTACGAGCAGTACTTC. Translated, it gives CASSYSPQGYEQYF.

V and J are TRBV5-4 and TRBJ2-3, with 8 bases matching TRBD2. CDR1 is SGHNT and CDR2 is YYREEE in the germline V gene (reference sequence). CDR3 length: 16 residues. V trimming: 4 bases; J trimming: 6 bases; junction bases outside the gene matches: 13. CDR3 nucleotides: TGTGCCAGCAGCCTGGGGGGTCTAGCGGGCCCCGATACGCAGTATTTT. The encoded protein is CASSLGGLAGPDTQYF.

The chain couples TRBV30 to TRBJ2-1; TRBD2 matches 7 bases. CDR3 size: 13 residues. Per germline, CDR1 GTSNPN and CDR2 SVGIG (reference sequence). V dropped 8 bases and J dropped 2; count of bases not matched to a gene: 6. The DNA of the CDR3 is TGTGCCACTTCAAGCGGGACCTACAATGAGCAGTTCTTC. It yields the protein CATSSGTYNEQFF.

This clone was picked up a small number of times. The J gene is TRBJ1-2, the V gene TRBV7-2; no clear D gene. Trimming stripped 1 base from V and 4 bases from J, with 7 bases between. CDR3 length equals 13 residues. Looked up from germline, CDR1 is SGHTA and CDR2 is FQGNSA. The CDR3 is CASSLGIVYGYTF. DNA for the CDR3: TGTGCCAGCAGCTTAGGTATCGTCTATGGCTACACCTTC. Full variable domain (remainder filled in from reference TRBV7-2 and TRBJ1-2): GAGVSQSPSNKVTEKGKDVELRCDPISGHTALYWYRQSLGQGLEFLIYFQGNSAPDKSGLPSDRFSAERTGGSVSTLTIQRTQQEDSAVYLCASSLGIVYGYTFGSGTRLTVV.

The genes are TRBV4-3 and TRBJ2-5; 7 nucleotides align to TRBD1. Unmatched junction bases numbered 5, after V lost 4 bases and J lost 0 bases. The CDR3 runs 15 residues. CDR1 LGHNA and CDR2 YSLEER come from the germline V gene. The CDR3 DNA follows: TGCGCCAGCAGCCTTGGGACAGACTACCAAGAGACCCAGTACTTC. It yields the protein CASSLGTDYQETQYF.

This clone showed up just once. The V gene is TRBV6-5, the J gene TRBJ2-7; 8 bases are a match to TRBD1. Germline CDR1 reads MNHEY; CDR2 reads SVGAGI. The V segment lost 8 bases and the J segment 4 bases; nucleotides outside the gene matches: 7. CDR3 length: 13 amino acids. CDR3 bases: TGTGCCAGCGTACGGGACAGGACTTACGAGCAGTACTTC. It is translated as CASVRDRTYEQYF.

The gene calls are TRBV9 and TRBJ1-2; tentative D call: TRBD1 (6 bases). With 5 bases removed from V and 2 bases from J, the gap between germline ends came to 10 bases. Germline values: CDR1 SGDLS, CDR2 YYNGEE. CDR3 size: 13 residues. The DNA for the CDR3 is TGTGCCAGCAGGCCCAGGGGAAACTATGGCTACACCTTC. Translation: CASRPRGNYGYTF.

J is TRBJ2-3 and V is TRBV7-9; TRBD2 matches at 11 bases. Per germline, CDR1 SEHNR and CDR2 FQNEAQ (reference sequence). The J segment lost 1 base and the V segment lost 5 bases, leaving 8 bases of the junction unmatched. This CDR3 is 17 amino acids long. The CDR3 loop is CASSALAGGYGTDTQYF. The DNA for the CDR3 is TGTGCCAGCAGCGCTCTAGCGGGAGGATACGGCACAGATACGCAGTATTTT.

The chain uses TRBV24-1 and TRBJ2-2; D gene unclear. Germline CDR1 is KGHDR and CDR2 is SFDVKD. The CDR3 contains 16 residues. Trimming pared 1 base from V and 3 bases from J, leaving 11 bases between. The CDR3 is CATSDFGDGDTGELFF. The CDR3 region has the DNA TGTGCCACCAGTGATTTCGGCGACGGAGACACCGGGGAGCTGTTTTTT.